The rows below give T cell receptor beta chains drawn from one sample of a study of shared clonotypes between healthy human individuals. The protocol was immunoSEQ multiplex PCR, while the TCRdb copy is restricted to in-frame clones and leaves out a portion. The sample shows some 690,000 clones, roughly 87% of them seen only once. The material sequenced was memory CD8+ T cells from PBMCs. Every receptor here comes from a man in his late teens or twenties in good health. Some clones in this sample may be carry-over from other donors' samples. Both conserved end residues are part of each CDR3. Each record gives: D gene, clone size, J gene, V gene, CDR3 DNA, CDR3 protein. A D gene is named only where the DNA matches it firmly. The size of a clone is reported for some rows only, either as once, few or many, or as a class for expanded clones.

D gene: TRBD2; clone size: -; J gene: TRBJ2-7; V gene: TRBV5-1; CDR3 DNA: TGCGCCAGCAGCCCCGGACCGAAGGGGCGGGAGGGCCCCGAGCAGTACTTC; CDR3 protein: CASSPGPKGREGPEQYF
D gene: TRBD1; clone size: -; J gene: TRBJ2-7; V gene: TRBV27; CDR3 DNA: TGTGCCAGCAGAGTTTACGGGACAGGGGTCTCCTACGAGCAGTACTTC; CDR3 protein: CASRVYGTGVSYEQYF
D gene: TRBD2; clone size: -; J gene: TRBJ2-7; V gene: TRBV30; CDR3 DNA: TGTGCCTGGAGCAAGGGGTTAGCGGGACTCTACGAGCAGTACTTC; CDR3 protein: CAWSKGLAGLYEQYF
D gene: -; clone size: -; J gene: TRBJ1-5; V gene: TRBV27; CDR3 DNA: TGTGCCAGCAGTTTAGTCAATCAGCCCCAGCATTTT; CDR3 protein: CASSLVNQPQHF
D gene: TRBD1; clone size: -; J gene: TRBJ1-2; V gene: TRBV19; CDR3 DNA: TGTGCCAGTAGTATCTTCCGGGACAGGGGCTTCCCAAACTATGGCTACACCTTC; CDR3 protein: CASSIFRDRGFPNYGYTF
D gene: -; clone size: -; J gene: TRBJ2-3; V gene: TRBV4-2; CDR3 DNA: TGTGCCAGCAGCTACTACAGTCGGACAGATACGCAGTATTTT; CDR3 protein: CASSYYSRTDTQYF
D gene: -; clone size: -; J gene: TRBJ1-2; V gene: TRBV5-4; CDR3 DNA: TGTGCCAGCAGCTTTCTTAGTCTAGGGACATATGGCTACACCTTC; CDR3 protein: CASSFLSLGTYGYTF
D gene: -; clone size: -; J gene: TRBJ1-1; V gene: TRBV29-1; CDR3 DNA: TGCAGCGTTGAAGGGTTACAGGGACCGAACACTGAAGCTTTCTTT; CDR3 protein: CSVEGLQGPNTEAFF
D gene: TRBD2; clone size: -; J gene: TRBJ2-1; V gene: TRBV19; CDR3 DNA: TGTGCCACCAGACTAGCGGGGATCTACAATGAGCAGTTCTTC; CDR3 protein: CATRLAGIYNEQFF
D gene: -; clone size: -; J gene: TRBJ1-2; V gene: TRBV9; CDR3 DNA: TGTGCCAGCAGCGTAGGTACAGAGACCTATGGCTACACCTTC; CDR3 protein: CASSVGTETYGYTF
D gene: -; clone size: -; J gene: TRBJ2-5; V gene: TRBV7-9; CDR3 DNA: TGTGCCAGCAGCAATACGGGCCCTATCAGGCGCATGGAGACCCAGTACTTC; CDR3 protein: CASSNTGPIRRMETQYF
D gene: TRBD2; clone size: once; J gene: TRBJ2-5; V gene: TRBV4-2; CDR3 DNA: TGTGCCAGCAGCCAAGATGTTGGTTTAGTAGCGGGAAGGGGGGAGACCCAGTACTTC; CDR3 protein: CASSQDVGLVAGRGETQYF
D gene: -; clone size: -; J gene: TRBJ2-7; V gene: TRBV11-2; CDR3 DNA: TGTGCCAGCAGCCTCCGGGGTAGCGGCTACGAGCAGTACTTC; CDR3 protein: CASSLRGSGYEQYF
D gene: TRBD1; clone size: -; J gene: TRBJ2-2; V gene: TRBV29-1; CDR3 DNA: TGCAGCGTTCCCAGACAGGGCGGGGAGCTGTTTTTT; CDR3 protein: CSVPRQGGELFF
D gene: -; clone size: -; J gene: TRBJ2-3; V gene: TRBV28; CDR3 DNA: TGTGCCAGCAGTTCTGACGCCAGGGATACGCAGTATTTT; CDR3 protein: CASSSDARDTQYF
D gene: -; clone size: -; J gene: TRBJ2-2; V gene: TRBV7-9; CDR3 DNA: TGTGCCAGCCCGCGGAGGGGGTACACCGGGGAGCTGTTTTTT; CDR3 protein: CASPRRGYTGELFF
D gene: -; clone size: once; J gene: TRBJ1-2; V gene: TRBV27; CDR3 DNA: TGTGCCAGCAGGCTGGGCGGAACGAACTATGGCTACACCTTC; CDR3 protein: CASRLGGTNYGYTF
D gene: -; clone size: -; J gene: TRBJ1-5; V gene: TRBV7-9; CDR3 DNA: TGTGCCAGCAGCTTTGGCGGACAGCCCCAGCATTTT; CDR3 protein: CASSFGGQPQHF
D gene: TRBD1; clone size: -; J gene: TRBJ2-7; V gene: TRBV29-1; CDR3 DNA: TGCAGCGTTGAATGGGCCTCGGGACAGGGCTCCTACGAGCAGTACTTC; CDR3 protein: CSVEWASGQGSYEQYF
D gene: TRBD1; clone size: -; J gene: TRBJ1-1; V gene: TRBV5-4; CDR3 DNA: TGTGCCATCGGGACAGGGGGCACGAAAGCTTTCTTT; CDR3 protein: CAIGTGGTKAFF
D gene: -; clone size: -; J gene: TRBJ2-3; V gene: TRBV7-9; CDR3 DNA: TGTGCCAGCAGCTCCCCGTTGTGGAGCACAGATACGCAGTATTTT; CDR3 protein: CASSSPLWSTDTQYF
D gene: -; clone size: -; J gene: TRBJ1-1; V gene: TRBV30; CDR3 DNA: TGTGCCTGGAGGGACCGTGGGCGTTCCACTGAAGCTTTCTTT; CDR3 protein: CAWRDRGRSTEAFF
D gene: -; clone size: once; J gene: TRBJ2-7; V gene: TRBV5-6; CDR3 DNA: TGTGCCAGCAGCTTAAGGCGGGAAATCCTTCTCGAGCAGTACTTC; CDR3 protein: CASSLRREILLEQYF
D gene: TRBD2; clone size: once; J gene: TRBJ2-3; V gene: TRBV27; CDR3 DNA: TGTGCCAGCAGCTTCATTCTAGCGGGAGGGCCAGGAGATACGCAGTATTTT; CDR3 protein: CASSFILAGGPGDTQYF
D gene: -; clone size: -; J gene: TRBJ2-1; V gene: TRBV4-3; CDR3 DNA: TGCGCCAGCAGCCAAGGGCCAGGGGAATACAATGAGCAGTTCTTC; CDR3 protein: CASSQGPGEYNEQFF
D gene: TRBD2; clone size: -; J gene: TRBJ2-1; V gene: TRBV7-9; CDR3 DNA: TGTGCCAGCAGTCCCCCGGGGACTAGGGCTTTCAATGAGCAGTTCTTC; CDR3 protein: CASSPPGTRAFNEQFF
D gene: -; clone size: -; J gene: TRBJ2-1; V gene: TRBV5-1; CDR3 DNA: TGCGCCAGCAGCTACTCCCCCCTTGAACAGGTTGACAATGAGCAGTTCTTC; CDR3 protein: CASSYSPLEQVDNEQFF
D gene: TRBD1; clone size: -; J gene: TRBJ2-7; V gene: TRBV11-2; CDR3 DNA: TGTGCCAGCAGCCCGGACAGGGCACTTTCCTACGAGCAGTACTTC; CDR3 protein: CASSPDRALSYEQYF
D gene: TRBD1; clone size: -; J gene: TRBJ1-5; V gene: TRBV11-2; CDR3 DNA: TGTGCCAGCAGCTTAGGCGGGACAGTTAATAATCAGCCCCAGCATTTT; CDR3 protein: CASSLGGTVNNQPQHF
D gene: -; clone size: -; J gene: TRBJ1-2; V gene: TRBV7-8; CDR3 DNA: TGTGCCAGCAGCTTAGGGGCGGGCAGGGGTTCCTATGGCTACACCTTC; CDR3 protein: CASSLGAGRGSYGYTF
D gene: -; clone size: -; J gene: TRBJ2-5; V gene: TRBV5-1; CDR3 DNA: TGCGCCAGCAGCTTTCCTGGCAGACAAGAGACCCAGTACTTC; CDR3 protein: CASSFPGRQETQYF
D gene: TRBD1; clone size: -; J gene: TRBJ1-2; V gene: TRBV28; CDR3 DNA: TGTGCCAGCAGTTATCAGGGGGTGAGCTATGGCTACACCTTC; CDR3 protein: CASSYQGVSYGYTF
D gene: -; clone size: -; J gene: TRBJ2-3; V gene: TRBV10-2; CDR3 DNA: TGCGCCAGCAGTGAGGTCTCCTCCGGCACAGATACGCAGTATTTT; CDR3 protein: CASSEVSSGTDTQYF
D gene: -; clone size: -; J gene: TRBJ2-5; V gene: TRBV10-2; CDR3 DNA: TGCGCCAGCACTTCTCCCGGGGCTTCCAGGAAAGAGACCCAGTACTTC; CDR3 protein: CASTSPGASRKETQYF
D gene: TRBD2; clone size: -; J gene: TRBJ2-5; V gene: TRBV9; CDR3 DNA: TGTGCCAGCAGCGCAGGGGTTAGCGGGAGAGCGGGAGAGACCCAGTACTTC; CDR3 protein: CASSAGVSGRAGETQYF
D gene: -; clone size: -; J gene: TRBJ2-6; V gene: TRBV9; CDR3 DNA: TGTGCCAGCAGCGTAGTTTGGGCCAGGACTGGGGCCAACGTCCTGACTTTC; CDR3 protein: CASSVVWARTGANVLTF
D gene: -; clone size: -; J gene: TRBJ1-5; V gene: TRBV28; CDR3 DNA: TGTGCCAGCAGTTTATACCCACAGGGCGGTCAGCCCCAGCATTTT; CDR3 protein: CASSLYPQGGQPQHF
D gene: -; clone size: -; J gene: TRBJ1-2; V gene: TRBV27; CDR3 DNA: TGTGCCAGCAGTTTAATCACTGGCCACCCCCGTAGCTACACCTTC; CDR3 protein: CASSLITGHPRSYTF
D gene: TRBD1; clone size: -; J gene: TRBJ2-7; V gene: TRBV10-2; CDR3 DNA: TGCGCCAGCAGCATATCCGGGACAGGGAGTTTTTTGGGCTACGAGCAGTACTTC; CDR3 protein: CASSISGTGSFLGYEQYF
D gene: -; clone size: -; J gene: TRBJ1-1; V gene: TRBV6-5; CDR3 DNA: TGTGCCAGCAGTTATTCTCGGAACACTGAAGCTTTCTTT; CDR3 protein: CASSYSRNTEAFF
D gene: -; clone size: -; J gene: TRBJ1-1; V gene: TRBV6-1; CDR3 DNA: TGTGCCAGCAGTGAAGCGCTTTCCGGTTCTGAAGCTTTCTTT; CDR3 protein: CASSEALSGSEAFF
D gene: -; clone size: -; J gene: TRBJ1-3; V gene: TRBV29-1; CDR3 DNA: TGCAGCGTAGAGACAGCGGATACCTCTGGAAACACCATATATTTT; CDR3 protein: CSVETADTSGNTIYF
D gene: TRBD1; clone size: -; J gene: TRBJ1-2; V gene: TRBV27; CDR3 DNA: TGTGCCAGCAGCGAACTCACAGGGGGCCTCCGCGTTTCAGACTATGGCTACACCTTC; CDR3 protein: CASSELTGGLRVSDYGYTF
D gene: -; clone size: -; J gene: TRBJ2-3; V gene: TRBV29-1; CDR3 DNA: TGCAGCGGGGGGGTACGAGATTTT; CDR3 protein: CSGGVRDF
D gene: -; clone size: -; J gene: TRBJ1-2; V gene: TRBV9; CDR3 DNA: TGTGCCAGCAGCCCTTTCAAGGGCCCTAACTATGGCTACACCTTC; CDR3 protein: CASSPFKGPNYGYTF
D gene: -; clone size: -; J gene: TRBJ2-7; V gene: TRBV5-1; CDR3 DNA: TGCGCCAGCAGCTTGGAACAGGGCAACTACGAGCAGTACTTC; CDR3 protein: CASSLEQGNYEQYF
D gene: -; clone size: -; J gene: TRBJ2-6; V gene: TRBV5-1; CDR3 DNA: TGCGCCAGCAGCTTGGCCCCTAGGAGGGTTGGGGCCAACGTCCTGACTTTC; CDR3 protein: CASSLAPRRVGANVLTF
D gene: -; clone size: -; J gene: TRBJ2-7; V gene: TRBV16; CDR3 DNA: TGTGCCAGCAGCCCGTCAGTCCTCGGCAACGAGCAGTACTTC; CDR3 protein: CASSPSVLGNEQYF
D gene: -; clone size: -; J gene: TRBJ2-7; V gene: TRBV27; CDR3 DNA: TGTGCCAGCGGGGGCAGGGGCTACGAGCAGTACTTC; CDR3 protein: CASGGRGYEQYF
D gene: -; clone size: -; J gene: TRBJ2-3; V gene: TRBV15; CDR3 DNA: TGTGCCACCAGCAGCAGGTCGACAGATACGCAGTATTTT; CDR3 protein: CATSSRSTDTQYF
D gene: TRBD2; clone size: -; J gene: TRBJ2-7; V gene: TRBV11-1; CDR3 DNA: TGTGCCAGCAGCTGGGGGACCGCAGTAGCGGGAGGTTACGAGCAGTACTTC; CDR3 protein: CASSWGTAVAGGYEQYF
D gene: -; clone size: -; J gene: TRBJ2-7; V gene: TRBV5-1; CDR3 DNA: TGCGCCAGCAGCTTCCAGGGGCGCTCCTACGAGCAGTACTTC; CDR3 protein: CASSFQGRSYEQYF
D gene: -; clone size: -; J gene: TRBJ1-4; V gene: TRBV29-1; CDR3 DNA: TGCAGCGTTGGGGGGTTTCCAGCAACTAATGAAAAACTGTTTTTT; CDR3 protein: CSVGGFPATNEKLFF
D gene: TRBD2; clone size: -; J gene: TRBJ2-3; V gene: TRBV7-9; CDR3 DNA: TGTGCCAGCAGCCGACTGCAGGGTAGCGGGATCACAGATACGCAGTATTTT; CDR3 protein: CASSRLQGSGITDTQYF
D gene: TRBD1; clone size: -; J gene: TRBJ2-3; V gene: TRBV6-5; CDR3 DNA: TGTGCCAGCAGTTACTCTGGGACAGGGGGCACAGATACGCAGTATTTT; CDR3 protein: CASSYSGTGGTDTQYF
D gene: -; clone size: once; J gene: TRBJ2-6; V gene: TRBV28; CDR3 DNA: TGTGCCAGCAGTCCGGTGTCCTCTGGGGCCAACGTCCTGACTTTC; CDR3 protein: CASSPVSSGANVLTF
D gene: -; clone size: few; J gene: TRBJ2-4; V gene: TRBV27; CDR3 DNA: TGTGCCAGCAGTCCTGCATGGGGGGATAACAAAAACATTCAGTACTTC; CDR3 protein: CASSPAWGDNKNIQYF
D gene: -; clone size: -; J gene: TRBJ2-3; V gene: TRBV27; CDR3 DNA: TGTGCCAGCAGTCCTCGGGCAGATACGCAGTATTTT; CDR3 protein: CASSPRADTQYF
D gene: -; clone size: -; J gene: TRBJ1-1; V gene: TRBV5-6; CDR3 DNA: TGTGCCAGCAGCTTGGCGGCTGGGGCCTTCACGGGGGAGAACACTGAAGCTTTCTTT; CDR3 protein: CASSLAAGAFTGENTEAFF